Following are 10 T cell receptor beta chains from one sample sequenced in a study of a mutant IDH1 vaccine in newly diagnosed glioma. What these receptors recognize is not known. The protocol was immunoSEQ multiplex PCR, while the TCRdb copy is restricted to in-frame clones and leaves out a portion. Of tens of thousands of clones listed, 70% to 85% were seen once; the top ten hold approximately 3.1%. The time point is: week 5, during vaccination. Every vaccine dose comprised 300 ug of mutant IDH1 20-mer peptide plus topical imiquimod. The sample in question was PBMCs, obtained from a glioma patient whose treatment included an IDH1 peptide vaccine. These receptors were collected from a woman in her late teens or twenties with glioma. Some clones in this sample may be carry-over from other donors' samples.

The chain has TRBV7-8 and TRBJ1-5; 10 bases map to TRBD1. The CDR3 is 16 amino acids. The germline gives CDR1 SGHVS, CDR2 FQNEAQ. Trimming cost V 7 bases and J 3 bases; bases outside gene matches: 9. The chain's CDR3 is CASKRTGGTYNQPQHF. CDR3 coding DNA: TGTGCCAGCAAGAGGACAGGGGGTACCTACAATCAGCCCCAGCATTTT.

This sequence joins TRBV29-1 and TRBJ2-2, with D possibly being TRBD2 (6 bases). CDR3 length equals 13 residues. Trimming pared 4 bases from V and 5 bases from J, leaving 11 bases between. Germline V gene lookup returns CDR1 SQVTM and CDR2 ANQGSEA. The CDR3 spells CSVVGGKTGELFF. CDR3 sequence (DNA): TGCAGCGTTGTTGGAGGGAAGACCGGGGAGCTGTTTTTT.

The chain has TRBV28 and TRBJ1-1; D remains unclear. Per germline, CDR1 MDHEN and CDR2 SYDVKM. The CDR3 has 12 amino acids. Trimming shortened V by 4 bases and J by 8 bases, and 11 bases separated the two germline ends. CDR3 protein: CASSSLGSEAFF. The CDR3 coding sequence is TGTGCCAGCAGTTCCCTCGGATCCGAAGCTTTCTTT.

The rearrangement uses TRBV5-1 and TRBJ2-3, with 12 bases matching TRBD2. The CDR3 loop spans 15 amino acids. Germline-derived CDR1 and CDR2 are SGHRS and YFSETQ. V lost 6 bases and J lost 9; bases outside the gene matches: 11. The CDR3 nucleotides are TGCGCCAGCACTGATGGGGCTAGCGGGGGGGCAACGCAGTATTTT. As protein: CASTDGASGGATQYF.

The rearrangement joins TRBV10-3 to TRBJ2-5; maybe TRBD2 (8 bases). The CDR3 covers 16 residues. Trimming pared 3 bases from V and 1 base from J, leaving 15 bases between. The germline V gene encodes CDR1 ENHRY and CDR2 SYGVKD. Here the CDR3 reads CAISDSGTESQETQYF. The CDR3 DNA is TGTGCCATCAGTGATAGCGGGACAGAGTCCCAAGAGACCCAGTACTTC.

The rearrangement links TRBV25-1 to TRBJ2-7, with D perhaps assigned TRBD1 or TRBD2 (5 bases each). V shed 7 bases and J shed 2 bases, with 15 bases lying between them. The CDR3 sequence is 14 residues long. The germline V gene has CDR1 MGHDK and CDR2 SYGVNS. The CDR3 DNA sequence: TGTGCCAGCACCTCCGGGGCAGGCCCCTACGAGCAGTACTTC. It is translated as CASTSGAGPYEQYF.

Only a few counts were recorded for this clone. The chain uses TRBV28 and TRBJ1-2; 10 bases align to TRBD1. Germline V gives CDR1 MDHEN, CDR2 SYDVKM. V dropped 6 bases and J dropped 7; count of bases not matched to a gene: 5. The CDR3 extends over 13 amino acids. CDR3 in DNA: TGTGCCAGCAGGGACGACAGGGGGCTTGGCTACACCTTC. It specifies CASRDDRGLGYTF.

V usage is TRBV4-3 and J usage is TRBJ1-1, with D unresolved. Germline CDR1 LGHNA, CDR2 YSLEER. The CDR3 is made up of 16 amino acids. V was shortened by 0 bases and J by 4 bases, with 15 bases between the two germline ends. Written as DNA, the CDR3 is TGCGCCAGCAGCCAAGATCTAATAGGGTGGACCACTGAAGCTTTCTTT. Its protein is CASSQDLIGWTTEAFF.

The CDR3: CASSETTTPNQPQHF. The CDR3, as DNA: TGTGCCAGCAGTGAAACGACTACACCCAATCAGCCCCAGCATTTT. The J gene is TRBJ1-5, the V gene TRBV2; D uncertain. The V end was cut by 2 bases, the J end by 3 bases, with 11 bases between. This CDR3 spans 15 amino acids. Germline CDR1 reads SNHLY; CDR2 reads FYNNEI.

This chain connects TRBV13 to TRBJ2-1; weak D call: TRBD2 (5 bases). V was cut by 4 bases and J by 2 bases, with 6 bases left in between. The CDR3 is 13 residues long. CDR1 and CDR2 (germline): PRHDT, FYEKMQ (reference sequence). CDR3 sequence: CASSSGTYNEQFF. The CDR3 DNA is TGTGCCAGCAGCTCCGGGACCTACAATGAGCAGTTCTTC.